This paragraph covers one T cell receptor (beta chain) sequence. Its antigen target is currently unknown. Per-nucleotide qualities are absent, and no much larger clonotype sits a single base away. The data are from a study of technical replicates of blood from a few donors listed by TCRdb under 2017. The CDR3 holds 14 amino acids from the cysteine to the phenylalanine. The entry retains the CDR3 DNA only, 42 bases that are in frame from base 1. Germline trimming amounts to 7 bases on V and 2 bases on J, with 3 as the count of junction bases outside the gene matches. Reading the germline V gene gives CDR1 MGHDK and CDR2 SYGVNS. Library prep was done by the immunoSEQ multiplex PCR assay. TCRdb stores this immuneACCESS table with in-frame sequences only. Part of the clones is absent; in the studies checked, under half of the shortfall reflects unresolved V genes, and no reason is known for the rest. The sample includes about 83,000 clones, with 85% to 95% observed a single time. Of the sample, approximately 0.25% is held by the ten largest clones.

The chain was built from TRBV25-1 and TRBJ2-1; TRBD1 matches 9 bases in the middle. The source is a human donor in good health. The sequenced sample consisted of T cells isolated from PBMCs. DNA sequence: TGTGCCAGCATGGGACAGGGAGCCTACAATGAGCAGTTCTTC. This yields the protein CASMGQGAYNEQFF.